Listed below are T cell receptor beta chains from one sample, sequenced in a study of kidney transplant recipient with SARS-CoV-2 infection. TCRdb ran MiXCR on the reads and lists one entry per CDR3 protein. The sample yields approximately 250,000 distinct CDR3 sequences, more than 25% seen once. The source was a blood sample, collected at baseline and on roughly day 110 from a kidney transplant recipient. The receptors were sampled from a male patient in his thirties who had COVID-19 and was a kidney transplant recipient. Part of the T cells may come from the graft donor. The conserved cysteine and the conserved F or W are not part of the CDR3 here. D genes are given only for firm matches.

J | D | V | length | CDR3
TRBJ1-2 | - | TRBV10-1 | 12 | ASRPRTVDYGYT
TRBJ1-1 | - | TRBV6-2/TRBV6-3 | 10 | ASRRETGEAF
TRBJ2-2 | TRBD2 | TRBV10-3 | 13 | AINKAGDDTGELF
TRBJ2-2 | - | TRBV28 | 10 | ASSLVVGELF
TRBJ1-2 | - | TRBV5-3 | 14 | ARCLQVVRKTYGCT
TRBJ1-1 | - | TRBV30 | 10 | AWSPTGYSAF
TRBJ2-7 | - | TRBV4-1 | 11 | ASSQEVGGEQY
TRBJ2-5 | TRBD2 | TRBV29-1 | 12 | SAGTSGRQETQY
TRBJ2-2 | TRBD1 | TRBV28 | 13 | ASSFAGGRTGELF
TRBJ1-2 | - | TRBV5-4 | 14 | ASRANVPGKTYGYT
TRBJ1-5 | - | TRBV6-5 | 12 | ASSYSGGNQPQH
TRBJ1-2 | - | TRBV11-3 | 15 | ASSTLSDLGKTYGYT
TRBJ1-2 | - | TRBV4-3 | 15 | ASSCGEGRRKTYGYT
TRBJ2-2 | - | TRBV3-1 | 16 | ASSYHDPISGLTGELF
TRBJ2-5 | TRBD1 | TRBV5-4 | 12 | ASRADRVGKTQY
TRBJ2-5 | - | TRBV7-9 | 11 | ASSSASVETQY
TRBJ1-5 | - | TRBV6-5 | 12 | ASSFAGNNQPQH
TRBJ1-1 | - | TRBV11-2 | 13 | ASSFLGSMNTEAF
TRBJ2-2 | TRBD2 | TRBV28 | 13 | ASSFTGLAGGELF
TRBJ2-3 | TRBD2 | TRBV6-2/TRBV6-3 | 20 | ASSYPIRGDYEIQGNTDTQY
TRBJ2-3 | TRBD2 | TRBV20-1 | 12 | SAESSGRTDTQY
TRBJ2-1 | - | TRBV30 | 11 | AWSVWGDNEQF
TRBJ1-2 | - | TRBV25-1 | 10 | ASSDRSYGYT
TRBJ1-1 | - | TRBV29-1 | 14 | SGLKRGGPLNTEAF
TRBJ1-2 | - | TRBV6-1 | 15 | ASSELLGGRKTYGYT
TRBJ1-4 | - | TRBV7-9 | 12 | ASSGSGGGEKLF
TRBJ1-2 | - | TRBV9 | 14 | ASERSYSRKTYGYT
TRBJ2-3 | - | TRBV5-4 | 14 | ASSQTKTASTDTQY
TRBJ1-4 | - | TRBV3-1 | 16 | ASSRIPRGVATNEKLF
TRBJ2-1 | TRBD2 | TRBV28 | 11 | ASRGTSAYEQF
TRBJ2-7 | - | TRBV30 | 11 | AWEKEGLNEQY
TRBJ2-2 | TRBD2 | TRBV6-6 | 14 | ASSYSKRDNTGELF
TRBJ1-4 | - | TRBV6-5 | 13 | ASSELTVINEKLF